These 29 T cell receptor beta chains originate from one sample sequenced in a study of vaccination and CD4 T cells after COVID-19. Cultured CD4+ T cells had their DNA profiled by the Oncomine TCR Beta short-read assay. Each CDR3 protein is one row after TCRdb ran MiXCR on the PCR reads. The data hold around 10,000 distinct CDR3 sequences, with roughly 69% observed a single time. The antigens for these receptors are not known. Treatment of the sample: approximately 9-day PBMC culture with coronavirus spike peptide pools or control peptides (ViraFEST assay). Sequenced sample: CD4+ T cells from blood, cultured in vitro. The receptor set was obtained from a human donor who had recovered from COVID-19.

This clonotype appeared a few times. V and J are TRBV20-1 and TRBJ2-5; the match to TRBD1 covers 9 bases. Trimming cost V 5 bases and J 1 base; bases outside gene matches: 2. CDR3 length: 13 residues. Germline values: CDR1 DFQATT, CDR2 SNEGSKA (reference sequence). The CDR3 loop is CSARQGVQETQYF. CDR3 nucleotides: TGCAGTGCTCGACAGGGGGTCCAAGAGACCCAGTACTTC.

The chain employs TRBV23-1 and TRBJ1-3; D is unclear. TRBV23-1 has ORF status, its function being uncertain. The CDR3 runs 15 residues. V lost 2 bases and J 0 bases, leaving 8 bases between the germline ends. The CDR3 nucleotides read TGCGCCAGCAGTCAACAGGTTGACTCTGGAAACACCATATATTTT. This codes for CASSQQVDSGNTIYF.

The V call is TRBV6-1, the J call TRBJ2-7; D is possibly TRBD1 (6 bases). This CDR3 contains 15 residues. Trimming removed 6 bases from V and 0 bases from J, with 15 bases in between. CDR1 MNHNS and CDR2 SASEGT come from the germline V gene. The CDR3 loop is CASRPRLDSSYEQYF. CDR3 bases: TGTGCCAGCAGACCCCGACTGGACAGCTCCTACGAGCAGTACTTC.

This clonotype was detected only a few times. This chain connects TRBV5-4 to TRBJ2-2, with 8 nucleotides matching TRBD2. The V and J ends lost 2 bases and 6 bases, in that order; junction bases with no gene match: 3. Germline V CDR1 and CDR2: SGHNT, YYREEE (reference sequence). The CDR3 covers 14 residues. CDR3 protein: CASSLAGAPGELFF. CDR3 bases: TGTGCCAGCAGCTTAGCGGGAGCCCCCGGGGAGCTGTTTTTT.

This clonotype has a single count. The chain is built from TRBV5-1 and TRBJ2-5; 9 bases map to TRBD2. The V gene end was trimmed by 0 bases and the J gene end by 5 bases; junction bases not matched to a gene: 11. Germline loops: CDR1 SGHRS, CDR2 YFSETQ. The CDR3 sequence is 17 residues long. This chain's CDR3 is CASSLAEAGGQQETQYF. CDR3 nucleotide sequence: TGCGCCAGCAGCTTGGCCGAAGCGGGGGGCCAGCAGGAGACCCAGTACTTC.

The chain recombines TRBV20-1 with TRBJ2-3, with 11 bases identical to TRBD2. Unmatched junction bases numbered 8, after V lost 0 bases and J lost 3 bases. Germline V lookup: CDR1 DFQATT, CDR2 SNEGSKA (reference sequence). The CDR3 is made up of 17 amino acids. CDR3 sequence: CSARDRVAGGLTDTQYF. The CDR3 DNA is TGCAGTGCTAGAGATAGGGTAGCGGGAGGGTTGACAGATACGCAGTATTTT.

V is TRBV24-1 and J is TRBJ1-5; unclear D gene. Per the germline V gene, CDR1 is KGHDR and CDR2 is SFDVKD. V gave up 4 bases and J gave up 3 bases, with 15 bases separating them. The CDR3 runs to 16 residues. For the CDR3, the DNA is TGTGCCACCAGTGACGGACGGATACCAGACAATCAGCCCCAGCATTTT. This gives the protein CATSDGRIPDNQPQHF.

V gene TRBV2 combines with J gene TRBJ1-1; D gene uncertain. This CDR3 has 13 amino acids. V was clipped by 4 bases and J by 0 bases, with 6 bases between them. Germline lookup yields CDR1 SNHLY and CDR2 FYNNEI. In DNA form, the CDR3 reads TGTGCCAGCAGTGTCGCAATGAACACTGAAGCTTTCTTT. This gives the protein CASSVAMNTEAFF.

The chain combines TRBV7-2 with TRBJ1-5; D not resolved. This CDR3 has 14 residues. Trimming shortened V by 4 bases and J by 1 base, and 8 bases separated the two germline ends. Germline V lookup: CDR1 SGHTA, CDR2 FQGNSA. CDR3 sequence reads: CASSSTASNQPQHF. The CDR3, as DNA: TGTGCCAGCAGCTCGACGGCGAGCAATCAGCCCCAGCATTTT.

The chain links TRBV7-9 to TRBJ1-4, with a tentative D call TRBD1 (5 bases). Germline CDR1 is SEHNR and CDR2 is FQNEAQ (reference sequence). The CDR3 length is 12 residues. The germline V and J ends were trimmed by 4 bases and 7 bases, with 7 bases remaining between them. CDR3: CASSSDSEKLFF. CDR3 bases: TGTGCCAGCAGCTCTGACAGTGAAAAACTGTTTTTT.

This chain uses TRBV20-1 with TRBJ2-3; TRBD2 agrees at 8 bases. V was pared by 0 bases and J by 7 bases, with 9 bases of the junction left unmatched. CDR1 and CDR2 from the germline V gene are DFQATT and SNEGSKA (reference sequence). The CDR3 is 15 residues long. DNA for the CDR3: TGCAGTGCTAGAGATCCCACTAGCGGTGGGTATACGCAGTATTTT. Protein sequence: CSARDPTSGGYTQYF.

This chain joins TRBV30 and TRBJ2-3; D remains unclear. This CDR3 is 11 amino acids long. CDR1 is GTSNPN, CDR2 SVGIG, per germline (reference sequence). The V gene lost 2 bases and the J gene lost 5 bases, with 5 bases spanning the gap. The CDR3 region is CAWSWGDTQYF. In DNA, the CDR3 is TGTGCCTGGAGTTGGGGAGATACGCAGTATTTT.

The chain joins TRBV25-1 to TRBJ2-5; 10 bases line up with TRBD1. Trimming cost V 5 bases and J 5 bases; bases outside gene matches: 8. Germline V gives CDR1 MGHDK, CDR2 SYGVNS. This CDR3 has 15 residues. CDR3 coding DNA: TGTGCCAGCAGTTTTTGGACAGGGGGTCGGGAGACCCAGTACTTC. Residues: CASSFWTGGRETQYF.

The chain couples TRBV20-1 to TRBJ1-1, with a possible D match to TRBD1 (6 bases). Trimming took off 3 bases at V and 0 bases at J, with 14 bases between the two ends. The CDR3 is 15 amino acids. Germline V lookup: CDR1 DFQATT, CDR2 SNEGSKA (reference sequence). CDR3: CSARRTVRVNTEAFF. The CDR3 DNA follows: TGCAGTGCTAGGAGGACAGTTCGAGTGAACACTGAAGCTTTCTTT.

This clonotype was seen a few times. The V gene is TRBV11-1, the J gene TRBJ2-1; TRBD1 is a possible D gene (5 bases). V was shortened by 3 bases and J by 5 bases, with 8 bases between the two germline ends. The CDR3 loop spans 13 amino acids. Germline CDR1 SGHAT, CDR2 FQDESV (reference sequence). CDR3 amino acids: CASSFAGNNEQFF. The CDR3 coding sequence is TGTGCCAGCAGCTTTGCAGGGAACAATGAGCAGTTCTTC. The full variable domain, in which reference TRBV11-1 and TRBJ2-1 provide the parts outside the CDR3, is EAEVAQSPRYKITEKSQAVAFWCDPISGHATLYWYRQILGQGPELLVQFQDESVVDDSQLPKDRFSAERLKGVDSTLKIQPAELGDSAMYLCASSFAGNNEQFFGPGTRLTVL.

By share of the sample, this clonotype is large (0.1 to 1%). This chain connects TRBV12-3 or TRBV12-4 to TRBJ2-7, with 7 bases that match TRBD2. J lost 6 bases, V lost 6 bases, and 11 bases had no gene match. The CDR3 has 14 amino acids. CDR3 DNA: TGTGCCAGCAGCTCGAGCGGGATACTCTCCGAGCAGTACTTC. It encodes CASSSSGILSEQYF.

V gene TRBV6-5 combines with J gene TRBJ2-1; D may be TRBD1 (5 bases). The germline V and J ends were trimmed by 2 bases and 3 bases, with 5 bases remaining between them. The CDR3 has 13 residues. From germline, CDR1 is MNHEY and CDR2 SVGAGI. The CDR3 sequence is CASSYDSYNEQFF. CDR3 nucleotide sequence: TGTGCCAGCAGTTACGACAGCTACAATGAGCAGTTCTTC.

The V and J genes are TRBV10-2 and TRBJ2-1; 12 nucleotides match TRBD2. Germline lookup yields CDR1 WSHSY and CDR2 SAAADI. J lost 7 bases, V lost 3 bases, and 10 bases had no gene match. The CDR3 length is 17 residues. In DNA form, the CDR3 reads TGCGCCAGCAGTGACCCCTCGACTAGCGGGAGAAATAATGAGCAGTTCTTC. Its protein is CASSDPSTSGRNNEQFF.

The gene calls are TRBV28 and TRBJ2-2; 9 nucleotides match TRBD1. Trimming cost V 8 bases and J 6 bases; bases outside gene matches: 10. This CDR3 spans 15 amino acids. The germline gives CDR1 MDHEN, CDR2 SYDVKM. CDR3 region: CASVNRGPGSGELFF. CDR3 coding DNA: TGTGCCAGCGTCAACAGGGGGCCGGGGTCCGGGGAGCTGTTTTTT. The variable domain in full, with the rest retrieved from reference TRBV28 and TRBJ2-2, is DVKVTQSSRYLVKRTGEKVFLECVQDMDHENMFWYRQDPGLGLRLIYFSYDVKMKEKGDIPEGYSVSREKKERFSLILESASTNQTSMYLCASVNRGPGSGELFFGEGSRLTVL.

This sequence joins TRBV7-9 and TRBJ2-4; D is perhaps TRBD1 (6 bases). Germline CDR1 reads SEHNR; CDR2 reads FQNEAQ (reference sequence). This CDR3 comprises 16 residues. Trimming removed 3 bases at V and 2 bases at J, with 14 bases between. CDR3 region: CASSLPGEGTKNIQYF. In nucleotides, the CDR3 is TGTGCCAGCAGCTTGCCAGGGGAAGGAACCAAAAACATTCAGTACTTC. The variable domain in full, with the rest retrieved from reference TRBV7-9 and TRBJ2-4, is DTGVSQNPRHKITKRGQNVTFRCDPISEHNRLYWYRQTLGQGPEFLTYFQNEAQLEKSRLLSDRFSAERPKGSFSTLEIQRTEQGDSAMYLCASSLPGEGTKNIQYFGAGTRLSVL.

The rearrangement links TRBV12-3 or TRBV12-4 to TRBJ2-7, with D possibly TRBD1 on 6 matching bases. Trimming took off 5 bases at V and 1 base at J, with 12 bases between the two ends. CDR3 length equals 14 residues. CDR3 protein: CASSRQAGSYEQYF. The CDR3 coding sequence is TGTGCCAGCAGTCGACAGGCTGGGTCCTACGAGCAGTACTTC.

V usage is TRBV19 and J usage is TRBJ2-1, with 7 bases fitting TRBD2. With 3 bases clipped from V and 3 bases from J, the junction kept 8 bases outside the gene matches. CDR1 LNHDA and CDR2 SQIVND come from the germline V gene (reference sequence). This CDR3 contains 16 residues. The CDR3 sequence: CASSIRAGTNYNEQFF. The CDR3 DNA sequence: TGTGCCAGTAGTATTCGGGCTGGGACTAACTACAATGAGCAGTTCTTC.

The genes are TRBV12-5 and TRBJ2-1; no reliable D call. V shed 7 bases and J shed 3 bases, with 10 bases lying between them. This CDR3 has 13 residues. Germline V gives CDR1 LGHNT, CDR2 FRNRAP. CDR3 loop: CASAPDDYNEQFF. CDR3 coding DNA: TGTGCTAGTGCCCCGGATGACTACAATGAGCAGTTCTTC.

This rearrangement joins TRBV2 to TRBJ1-6; D uncertain. V was cut by 4 bases and J by 5 bases, with 9 bases left in between. The CDR3 is 14 residues long. The V gene's germline CDR1 is SNHLY and CDR2 FYNNEI. CDR3 in DNA: TGTGCCAGCAGTGTAACTGAAGATAATTCACCCCTCCACTTT. Protein product: CASSVTEDNSPLHF.

CDR3 sequence reads: CASSYDRNTGELFF. The CDR3 bases are TGTGCCAGCAGCTACGACAGGAACACCGGGGAGCTGTTTTTT. The chain employs TRBV2 and TRBJ2-2, with D possibly TRBD1 on 5 matching bases. The CDR3 is 14 amino acids. Trimming shortened V by 6 bases and J by 1 base, and 9 bases separated the two germline ends. Germline V lookup: CDR1 SNHLY, CDR2 FYNNEI.

J is TRBJ2-3 and V is TRBV12-3 or TRBV12-4; the D gene is possibly TRBD2 (6 bases). CDR3 length: 15 residues. With 2 bases removed from V and 1 base from J, the gap between germline ends came to 10 bases. The CDR3 DNA sequence: TGTGCCAGCAGTTTATTGTTAGCGGGCACAGATACGCAGTATTTT. Translating it yields CASSLLLAGTDTQYF.

Comments on this clonotype: One end of the junction does not line up with germline, which may come from a read error. CDR3 in amino acids: CASSRTGTSGETQYF. CDR3 DNA: TGTGCTAGCAGCCGGACCGGGACTAGCGGGGAGACCCAGTACTTC. The chain recombines TRBV7-6 with TRBJ2-5; 12 bases fit TRBD2. The CDR3 is 15 residues long. Germline V gives CDR1 SGHVS, CDR2 FNYEAQ.

The V and J genes are TRBV5-1 and TRBJ2-3; 7 nucleotides agree with TRBD2. Losses at the gene ends were 3 bases for V and 4 bases for J; bases not matched to a gene: 5. Germline lookup yields CDR1 SGHRS and CDR2 YFSETQ. The CDR3 contains 14 residues. CDR3 sequence: CASSYGGGPDTQYF. The CDR3 bases are TGCGCCAGCAGCTACGGGGGAGGGCCAGATACGCAGTATTTT.

This clonotype was picked up a small number of times. The rearrangement uses TRBV20-1 and TRBJ1-5; no clear D. V was trimmed by 0 bases and J by 5 bases, leaving 8 bases between them. Germline lookup yields CDR1 DFQATT and CDR2 SNEGSKA (reference sequence). The CDR3 is 13 amino acids. The CDR3 protein is CSAREDGDQPQHF. The CDR3 DNA sequence: TGCAGTGCTAGAGAGGACGGTGATCAGCCCCAGCATTTT.